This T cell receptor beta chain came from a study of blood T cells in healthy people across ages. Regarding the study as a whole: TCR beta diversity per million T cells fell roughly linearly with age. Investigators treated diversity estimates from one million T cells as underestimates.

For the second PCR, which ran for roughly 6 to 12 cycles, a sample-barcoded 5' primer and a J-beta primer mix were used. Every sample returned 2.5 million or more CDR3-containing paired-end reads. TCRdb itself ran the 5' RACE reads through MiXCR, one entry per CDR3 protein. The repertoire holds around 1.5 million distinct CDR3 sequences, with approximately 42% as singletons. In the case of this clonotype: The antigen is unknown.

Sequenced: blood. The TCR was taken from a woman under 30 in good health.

The CDR3 region is CASSMGQGSGEQYF. CDR3 DNA sequence: TGTGCCAGCAGTATGGGACAGGGATCGGGCGAGCAGTACTTC. The genes are TRBV12-3 or TRBV12-4 and TRBJ2-5, with 9 bases aligning to TRBD1. Gene TRBJ2-7 matches the end of the DNA better, so the J call may be wrong. CDR3 size: 14 residues.